This is a list of T cell receptor beta chains from one sample in a study of blood T cell repertoires in COVID-19. Data came from immunoSEQ multiplex PCR; TCRdb stores just in-frame clones and leaves some out. Seen here are about 270,000 clones, roughly 93% observed once, and the top ten hold roughly 2%. The sequenced sample consisted of PBMCs or T cells enriched from blood (not recorded which). The receptors were sampled from a woman in her 40s with acute COVID-19. Each CDR3 is given with its conserved first and last residue. A D gene is named only where the DNA matches it firmly. A row's size may be missing; if present it is once, few, many or a size class.

-	TRBV7-3	TRBD2	TRBJ2-5	CASSFEGGETQYF	TGTGCCAGCAGTTTTGAGGGAGGGGAGACCCAGTACTTC
-	TRBV4-1	TRBD1	TRBJ1-2	CASSLRTGNDYGYTF	TGCGCCAGCAGCCTTCGGACAGGGAACGACTATGGCTACACCTTC
-	TRBV6-2/TRBV6-3	TRBD2	TRBJ2-1	CASSEGGRKQFF	TGTGCCAGCAGCGAGGGAGGGAGAAAGCAGTTCTTC
-	TRBV2	TRBD1	TRBJ1-1	CASKGQGDVSPAFF	TGTGCCAGCAAGGGACAGGGAGATGTTTCTCCGGCTTTCTTT
-	TRBV2	TRBD2	TRBJ2-1	CAQLSGGSNEQFF	TGTGCCCAACTGAGCGGGGGGAGCAATGAGCAGTTCTTC
-	TRBV7-9	-	TRBJ1-4	CASSLFITDYNEKLFF	TGTGCCAGCAGCTTATTTATAACAGACTATAATGAAAAACTGTTTTTT
-	TRBV28	TRBD1	TRBJ2-7	CASSFGQAGRYEQYF	TGTGCCAGCAGTTTCGGACAGGCAGGGCGCTACGAGCAGTACTTC
-	TRBV24-1	-	TRBJ2-1	CATRQGGLDNEQFF	TGTGCCACCAGACAGGGTGGGTTAGACAATGAGCAGTTCTTC
few	TRBV2	-	TRBJ1-1	CASSERQLGAGEAFF	TGTGCCAGCAGTGAACGACAGTTAGGGGCCGGCGAAGCTTTCTTT
once	TRBV4-2	TRBD2	TRBJ2-7	CASSQDGTSGFQGEQYF	TGTGCCAGCAGCCAAGATGGTACTAGCGGGTTCCAGGGAGAGCAGTACTTC
-	TRBV7-2	TRBD2	TRBJ2-1	CASQRGAGGYNEQFF	TGTGCCAGCCAACGCGGAGCGGGAGGCTACAATGAGCAGTTCTTC
-	TRBV27	-	TRBJ2-1	CASSLGGAVYNEQFF	TGTGCCAGCAGTTTAGGCGGGGCCGTTTACAATGAGCAGTTCTTC
-	TRBV5-8	-	TRBJ1-1	CASSLAPDRSNTEAFF	TGTGCCAGCAGCTTGGCTCCGGACAGATCGAACACTGAAGCTTTCTTT
-	TRBV27	TRBD1	TRBJ1-6	CASSYSGTGGSPLHF	TGTGCCAGCAGTTATTCCGGGACAGGGGGTTCACCCCTCCACTTT
-	TRBV24-1	-	TRBJ2-7	CATSDHSAGRYEQYF	TGTGCCACCAGTGACCACTCGGCAGGGAGGTACGAGCAGTACTTC
-	TRBV5-5	TRBD1	TRBJ1-2	CASSPQTGAGGYTF	TGTGCCAGCAGCCCGCAAACAGGGGCTGGGGGCTACACCTTC
-	TRBV18	-	TRBJ1-2	CASSPRGLSYGYTF	TGTGCCAGCTCACCACGCGGGTTAAGCTATGGCTACACCTTC
-	TRBV5-5	TRBD1	TRBJ1-6	CASSLQGANSPLHF	TGTGCCAGCAGCTTGCAGGGGGCCAATTCACCCCTCCACTTT
-	TRBV7-8	TRBD2	TRBJ2-5	CASSHATSGRARETQYF	TGTGCCAGCAGCCATGCGACTAGCGGGAGGGCCAGGGAGACCCAGTACTTC
-	TRBV6-5	-	TRBJ1-2	CASRQVDYGYTF	TGTGCCAGCAGACAGGTGGACTATGGCTACACCTTC
-	TRBV6-2/TRBV6-3	-	TRBJ2-7	CASSYIVYEQYF	TGTGCCAGCAGTTACATAGTCTACGAGCAGTACTTC
-	TRBV2	TRBD2	TRBJ2-2	CASSLLGLGSSGELFF	TGTGCCAGCTCATTACTTGGACTAGGGTCTTCCGGGGAGCTGTTTTTT
-	TRBV3-1/TRBV3-2	-	TRBJ2-3	CASSQKGGAASTDTQYF	TGTGCCAGCAGCCAAAAGGGCGGGGCTGCTAGCACAGATACGCAGTATTTT
-	TRBV28	TRBD1	TRBJ2-1	CASSLRTGDRNEQFF	TGTGCCAGCAGCCTCCGGACAGGGGACCGCAATGAGCAGTTCTTC
-	TRBV5-1	TRBD1	TRBJ1-6	CASSGRQGASENSPLHF	TGCGCCAGCAGCGGGCGACAGGGGGCCTCGGAGAATTCACCCCTCCACTTT
-	TRBV9	TRBD1	TRBJ1-3	CASSARPGTGSGPGNTIYF	TGTGCCAGCAGCGCCCGTCCCGGGACAGGGAGCGGGCCCGGAAACACCATATATTTT
-	TRBV24-1	TRBD2	TRBJ2-2	CATSDHLTSGYSNTGELFF	TGTGCCACCAGTGACCACCTGACTAGCGGGTATTCGAACACCGGGGAGCTGTTTTTT
-	TRBV19	TRBD1	TRBJ2-3	CASSGFGTVADTQYF	TGTGCCAGTAGTGGATTCGGGACAGTGGCGGATACGCAGTATTTT